The rows below give T cell receptor beta chains drawn from one sample of a study of blood T cells in healthy people across ages. TCRdb re-analysed the 5' RACE reads in MiXCR, keeping a single row per CDR3 protein. This table has about 730,000 distinct CDR3 sequences, about 42% appearing once. Sequenced sample: blood. These TCRs come from a woman in her sixties in good health. CDR3s include the opening cysteine and the closing phenylalanine or tryptophan. Each record gives: D gene, V gene, J gene, clone size, CDR3 DNA, CDR3 protein. D genes are given only for firm matches. A clone size is listed for some rows: how often the clone was seen (once, few, many), or a class if it is expanded.

>NA|TRBV5-1|TRBJ2-3|NA
TGCGCCAGCAGCCGAGGGGCGGCTAGCACAGATACGCAGTATTTT
CASSRGAASTDTQYF
>NA|TRBV29-1|TRBJ1-2|NA
TGCAGCGTTGAGTGGGGTAACTATGGCTACACCTTC
CSVEWGNYGYTF
>TRBD1|TRBV29-1|TRBJ1-5|few
TGCAGCGTTGTAATCCAGGGACAGGGTTCGCAGCCCCAGCATTTT
CSVVIQGQGSQPQHF
>TRBD1|TRBV11-3|TRBJ2-5|NA
TGTGCCAGCAGCCCCCAGACAGGGCCGGGGGAGACCCAGTACTTC
CASSPQTGPGETQYF
>NA|TRBV3-1|TRBJ1-6|NA
TGTGCCAGCAGCCAAGTTGGCCCAACGCAGCAACCCCTCCACTTT
CASSQVGPTQQPLHF
>NA|TRBV20-1|TRBJ2-5|NA
TGCAGTGCTAGGGGTACCCAAGAGACCCAGTACTTC
CSARGTQETQYF
>NA|TRBV7-3|TRBJ1-5|many
TGTGCCAGCAGTTTAGACAGCAATCAGCCCCAGCATTTT
CASSLDSNQPQHF
>NA|TRBV7-6|TRBJ1-5|NA
TGTGCCAGCAGCCCCAGGGAGGATCAGCCCCAGCATTTT
CASSPREDQPQHF
>TRBD1|TRBV7-2|TRBJ2-7|NA
TGTGCCAGCAGCTCGACTACAGGGGACGAGCAGTACTTC
CASSSTTGDEQYF
>NA|TRBV3-1|TRBJ2-4|NA
TGTGCCAGCAGCCAAGATCGGGCCCGGCAAAACATTCAGTACTTC
CASSQDRARQNIQYF